This T cell receptor (beta chain) was recovered during a study of cytomegalovirus exposure and HLA in healthy donors. Study results and limitations: According to the study, roughly 160 TCR beta chains were cytomegalovirus-associated. Fewer than 20,000 TCR beta sequences were associated with HLA alleles at 0.05 false discovery rate in a later analysis.

13 Jbeta primers and 60 Vbeta primers were used for the PCR. The assay was immunoSEQ multiplex PCR, and TCRdb's table has in-frame clones only and misses some. Among roughly 26,000 clones listed, just under 70% were seen once. As regards this clone: Its antigen is unidentified.

Those who donated were healthy bone marrow donors. Input material: PBMCs. The clonotype was recovered from a woman aged 50 to 60 in good health and CMV-seronegative.

The DNA of the CDR3 is TGCAGCGTGACCCGGGGTGGAGGTGACACCGGGGAGCTGTTTTTT. It codes for CSVTRGGGDTGELFF. This chain joins TRBV29-1 and TRBJ2-2, with D maybe TRBD2 (5 bases). Germline values: CDR1 SQVTM, CDR2 ANQGSEA. The CDR3 is 15 amino acids. The ends were cut back, 6 bases at V and 3 bases at J, with 17 bases in the middle.